This T cell receptor (beta chain) was obtained from a study of T-cell memory formation after mild COVID-19. Study-wide findings and caveats: Mostly located in CM and EM were contracting CD4+ clones, with contracting CD8+ clones located in EMRA.

TCRdb fed the 5' RACE reads into MiXCR, producing one record per CDR3 protein. The sample lists a few hundred thousand distinct CDR3 sequences, roughly 17% occurring once. Turning to this clonotype: Its target is not known.

This clonotype was obtained from a man between 18 and 35 years old who had mild COVID-19 (a few samples of this study predate the infection). Cell type and time point are not known. The material sequenced was PBMCs or a T cell subset sorted from them (not recorded which).

The CDR3, as DNA: TGTGCCAGCAGCTTAATTACGGGGGCTTCGGAGACCCAGTACTTC. Protein product: CASSLITGASETQYF. The genes are TRBV7-9 and TRBJ2-5; either TRBD1 or TRBD2 may fit D (6 bases each). CDR1 is SEHNR and CDR2 is FQNEAQ in the germline V gene (reference sequence). V gave up 2 bases and J gave up 5 bases, with 15 bases separating them. The CDR3 runs 15 residues. The whole variable domain, remainder taken from reference TRBV7-9 and TRBJ2-5, is DTGVSQNPRHKITKRGQNVTFRCDPISEHNRLYWYRQTLGQGPEFLTYFQNEAQLEKSRLLSDRFSAERPKGSFSTLEIQRTEQGDSAMYLCASSLITGASETQYFGPGTRLLVL.